This TCR beta chain appears in the sequencing data of a study of blood T cell repertoires in COVID-19. Here immunoSEQ multiplex PCR was the method, and the copy in TCRdb shows in-frame clones only, minus some. The sample includes about 98,000 clones, 70% to 90% of them seen just once. The CDR3 extends over 17 amino acids. Germline values: CDR1 MNHNS, CDR2 SASEGT. With 3 bases removed from V and 2 bases from J, the gap between germline ends came to 17 bases. The material sequenced was peripheral blood. The TCR was taken from a man between 65 and 85 years old with acute or convalescent COVID-19. The J gene is TRBJ1-5, the V gene TRBV6-1; no clear D. CDR3 in amino acids: CASSDFQMGRGNQPQHF. As DNA, the CDR3 is TGTGCCAGCAGTGATTTTCAGATGGGTCGGGGCAATCAGCCCCAGCATTTT.